One T cell receptor (beta chain) is described in this entry. Its specific antigen is unknown. iaTreg cells were defined as HLA-DR+ Treg cells, were more frequent in NO ID patients than in ID patients at Tend, and were hypothesised to expand during inflammation. TCR repertoires were obtained from about 11 juvenile idiopathic arthritis patients with active disease who had not reached inactive disease, of whom 3 were polyarticular and 8 were oligoarticular. The median age of the TCR-sequenced patients was about 11 years (range 2.4-22.9), and their median disease duration was around seven years (range 0.2-19.1). Samples for TCR repertoire analysis came from two centres in Italy. Peripheral blood mononuclear cells were isolated by Histopaque-1077 density gradient and cryopreserved in about 90% FCS with roughly 10% DMSO. The sample originates from a study of synovial regulatory T cells in juvenile arthritis (dated by TCRdb to about 2015). Background on the whole study: Of the sequenced patients, a few were therapy-naive, one was treated with methotrexate plus infliximab, several were treated with methotrexate, and one lacked treatment information. TCRbeta CDR3 repertoires of blood iaTreg cells, other blood Treg cells and synovial fluid Treg cells from matched patient samples were compared in the study. Effector T cell subsets were also sequenced in the study cohort for comparisons, but only blood and synovial fluid Treg cells are covered by the Treg dataset alone. The TCR repertoire comparisons covered Treg and Teff subsets from around ten JIA patients with active disease.

Library method: the immunoSEQ multiplex PCR assay. TCRbeta CDR3 sequencing was performed by Adaptive Biotechnologies. The source study handled its data this way. Repertoire similarity was assessed with the Chao-modified Jaccard index and with the median clonotype overlap from 200 random subsamples of equal sample size. Similarity analyses used either productive nucleotide sequences or in silico-translated amino acid sequences. Hierarchical clustering with single linkage and t-SNE based on Chao-modified Jaccard distances were applied for the comparison of repertoires. Repertoire diversity was measured with the Renyi index after sample size normalisation across a range of alpha values. This immuneACCESS table, as held by TCRdb, lists in-frame sequences with V and J called but not all clones. Of the missing ones, under half trace to an unresolved V gene in checked studies; the others have no known cause. V and J calls and clone size come straight from that table; D and trimming were deduced from the DNA. This sample's table carries roughly 9,900 clones. The ten largest clonotypes hold less than 2% of the sample.

Including the terminal cysteine and phenylalanine, the CDR3 comprises 15 residues. No DNA sequence is on record. Sequences MRHNA (CDR1) and SNTAGT (CDR2) are obtained from the germline V gene. The full study reports these points: Compared with other blood Treg cells, blood iaTreg cells had lower TCR diversity, a finding consistent with antigen-driven expansion. More CDR3 sequences were shared by synovial Treg cells with iaTreg cells than with other blood Treg cells, and a closer relation was confirmed by Chao-Jaccard similarity. iaTreg TCR repertoires were found to be largely private across patients and to partially overlap with synovial Teff and blood CPL repertoires.

The V and J segments used are TRBV6-4 and TRBJ2-1; as DNA is missing, the TRBD2 call by TCRdb cannot be tested. The sample comprised Treg cells from blood. The cell subset or site label corresponds to: HLA-DR+ inflammation-associated blood Treg cells. The sequence was collected from a donor between 2 and 29 years old with juvenile idiopathic arthritis. CDR3 reads: CASSDSAGSYNEQFF.